A single sample gave rise to the 7 T cell receptor beta chains below, sequenced in a study of blood T cell repertoires in COVID-19. Assay used: immunoSEQ multiplex PCR; TCRdb lists only in-frame clones, some missing. The sample lists 300,000 to 450,000 clones, around 85% occurring once. Sample: peripheral blood. These receptors were obtained from a woman aged 18-29 years with acute or convalescent COVID-19.

V usage is TRBV9 and J usage is TRBJ1-1, with 9 bases lining up with TRBD1. CDR1 and CDR2 from the germline V gene are SGDLS and YYNGEE. The J segment lost 7 bases and the V segment lost 3 bases, leaving 4 bases of the junction unmatched. CDR3 size: 13 residues. The CDR3 region has the DNA TGTGCCAGCAGCGCGACAGGGGGAAGTGAAGCTTTCTTT. Translated, it gives CASSATGGSEAFF.

The chain combines TRBV5-4 with TRBJ2-7; a weak D match, TRBD2 (7 bases). Germline V lookup: CDR1 SGHNT, CDR2 YYREEE (reference sequence). V lost 0 bases, J lost 6 bases, and 13 bases lay in between. This CDR3 comprises 14 residues. The CDR3 DNA reads TGTGCCAGCAGCTTGGGAGGGGGGGGCGGCGAGCAGTACTTC. Translation gives CASSLGGGGGEQYF.

The J gene is TRBJ1-5, the V gene TRBV4-1; D is ambiguous. The CDR3 is 14 amino acids. Germline lookup yields CDR1 MGHRA and CDR2 YSYEKL. The germline V and J ends were trimmed by 4 bases and 5 bases, with 12 bases remaining between them. CDR3 DNA: TGCGCCAGCAGCCGAGACGACCGGGATCAGCCCCAGCATTTT. It codes for CASSRDDRDQPQHF.

The V gene is TRBV11-2, the J gene TRBJ1-1; 9 bases are shared with TRBD1. The CDR3 is made up of 15 amino acids. V was clipped by 4 bases and J by 6 bases; unmatched bases: 9. CDR1 and CDR2 from the germline V gene are SGHAT and FQNNGV. CDR3 nucleotide sequence: TGTGCCAGCAGCTCCACAGGGGGCGATTCAGCTGAAGCTTTCTTT. It translates to CASSSTGGDSAEAFF. Complete variable domain (other parts from reference TRBV11-2 and TRBJ1-1): EAGVAQSPRYKIIEKRQSVAFWCNPISGHATLYWYQQILGQGPKLLIQFQNNGVVDDSQLPKDRFSAERLKGVDSTLKIQPAKLEDSAVYLCASSSTGGDSAEAFFGQGTRLTVV.

This chain joins TRBV14 and TRBJ2-5, with 9 bases that match TRBD2. J gave up 5 bases and V 0 bases, and 7 bases lay outside the gene matches. CDR3 length equals 16 residues. Germline CDR1 SGHDN, CDR2 FVKESK. CDR3 DNA sequence: TGTGCCAGCAGCCAAGATAGGCTAGCGGGGACCGAGACCCAGTACTTC. Translation gives CASSQDRLAGTETQYF.

The rearrangement links TRBV24-1 to TRBJ1-2; possibly TRBD1 for D (6 bases). The germline CDR1 and CDR2 sequences are KGHDR and SFDVKD. The CDR3 totals 12 residues. Deletions cut 4 bases from V and 8 bases from J, with 10 bases between. CDR3 sequence reads: CATSESGVGYTF. The CDR3 coding sequence is TGTGCCACCAGTGAGTCAGGGGTCGGCTACACCTTC.

This chain uses TRBV7-8 with TRBJ2-2; 7 bases match TRBD2. Germline V lookup: CDR1 SGHVS, CDR2 FQNEAQ. The CDR3 totals 17 residues. With 5 bases clipped from V and 2 bases from J, the junction kept 11 bases outside the gene matches. DNA of the CDR3: TGTGCCAGCAGCCTGGGGGGAGGGAGAGGAAACACCGGGGAGCTGTTTTTT. Its protein product is CASSLGGGRGNTGELFF. The variable domain in full, completed from reference TRBV7-8 and TRBJ2-2, reads GAGVSQSPRYKVAKRGQDVALRCDPISGHVSLFWYQQALGQGPEFLTYFQNEAQLDKSGLPSDRFFAERPEGSVSTLKIQRTQQEDSAVYLCASSLGGGRGNTGELFFGEGSRLTVL.